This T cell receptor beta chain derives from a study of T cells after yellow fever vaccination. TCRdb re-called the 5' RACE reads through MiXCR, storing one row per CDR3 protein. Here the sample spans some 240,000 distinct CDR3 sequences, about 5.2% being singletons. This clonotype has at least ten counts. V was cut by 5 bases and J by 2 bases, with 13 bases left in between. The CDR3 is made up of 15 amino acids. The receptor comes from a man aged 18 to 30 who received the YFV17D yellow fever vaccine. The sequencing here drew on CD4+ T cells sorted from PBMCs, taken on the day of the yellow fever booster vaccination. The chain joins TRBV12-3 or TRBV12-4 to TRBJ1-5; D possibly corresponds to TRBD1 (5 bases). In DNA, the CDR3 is TGTGCCAGCAGTACAGGCGGGGGGGGCAATCAGCCCCAGCATTTT. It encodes CASSTGGGGNQPQHF.